This T cell receptor beta chain was sequenced for a study of blood T cell repertoires in COVID-19. Study-wide background: Nucleic acid was either cDNA or gDNA, and it came from T cells, B-cell-depleted T cells, or PBMCs.

The CDR3 loop spans 14 amino acids. V was clipped by 1 base and J by 4 bases, with 5 bases between them. The germline V gene encodes CDR1 MGHRA and CDR2 YSYEKL. Authors' processing steps: The authors estimated nucleated cell counts from reference gene primer amplification. Only in-frame clones appear in the TCRdb table, and some are missing; sequencing was by immunoSEQ multiplex PCR. Clonal size and the V and J genes are those of that table, whereas D and trimming came from the DNA. This sample has 250,000 to 350,000 clones, with 80% to 95% found just once. The Seattle patients, enrolled during active infection, were followed longitudinally.

The source of this sequence is a woman in her 30s with COVID-19, enrolled during active disease. Sequencing input: peripheral blood. V gene TRBV4-1 combines with J gene TRBJ2-6; D uncertain. CDR3 sequence: CASSQGEGANVLTF. For the CDR3, the DNA is TGCGCCAGCAGCCAAGGAGAGGGGGCCAACGTCCTGACTTTC.